This T cell receptor (beta chain) was documented in a study of T-cell memory formation after mild COVID-19. Study findings and constraints: The finding that pre-infection memory included some responding clones suggested that cross-reactive memory joined. The authors did not confirm SARS-CoV-2 specificity of second-wave clones peaking day 37. CM and EM subsets held most contracting CD4+ clones; EMRA held CD8+ ones. Clones contracting across day 15 to 85 had a balanced CD4/CD8 profile; later expanding clones leaned CD4+.

Germline CDR1 and CDR2: SEHNR and FQNEAQ (reference sequence). The CDR3 runs to 17 residues. V lost 4 bases and J lost 0; bases outside the gene matches: 8. One entry per CDR3 protein results from TCRdb running MiXCR on the 5' RACE reads. In the table there are about 360,000 distinct CDR3 sequences, 13% of which are singletons. Worth noting for this clonotype: Its cognate antigen is unknown.

Sequencing used PBMCs or a T cell subset sorted from them (not recorded which). This chain uses TRBV7-9 with TRBJ2-2; 7 bases agree with TRBD2. The receptor was derived from a man between 18 and 29 years old who had mild COVID-19 (a few samples of this study predate the infection). Cell type and time point are not known. Here the CDR3 DNA reads TGTGCCAGCAGCTACCCCTTGGCGGGAGCGAACACCGGGGAGCTGTTTTTT. Encoded protein: CASSYPLAGANTGELFF.